Each of the 5 T cell receptor beta chains below was sequenced from the same sample in a study of T cell changes during pregnancy in multiple sclerosis (dated by TCRdb to 2018 to 2020). The library was prepared using the immunoSEQ multiplex PCR assay. TCRdb carries this immuneACCESS record with in-frame sequences only. Its versions omit some clonotypes, under half of them owing to an unresolved V gene in the studies checked, with the rest unexplained. The sample table records under 110,000 clones; roughly nine tenths of these occur just once. The ten largest clones represent about 1.5% of the sample. The material was peripheral blood, obtained before pregnancy. The receptors come from a female donor with multiple sclerosis, enrolled in a pregnancy study.

The chain links TRBV7-6 to TRBJ2-1; D is possibly TRBD2 (7 bases). The CDR3 is 13 residues long. Trimming cost V 3 bases and J 10 bases, with 13 bases left between them. The germline V gene encodes CDR1 SGHVS and CDR2 FNYEAQ. CDR3 region: CASSLGGPGEQFF. The CDR3 coding sequence is TGTGCCAGCAGCTTGGGGGGGCCGGGAGAGCAGTTCTTC.

This clone has just one count. J is TRBJ2-5 and V is TRBV28, with 7 nucleotides matching TRBD2. Germline loops: CDR1 MDHEN, CDR2 SYDVKM. Unmatched junction bases numbered 15, after V lost 3 bases and J lost 2 bases. The CDR3 contains 18 residues. The CDR3 DNA sequence: TGTGCCAGCAGTTTCCCATCGGGGCGGGGGAGCTATCAAGAGACCCAGTACTTC. This gives the protein CASSFPSGRGSYQETQYF. The full variable domain, its missing parts supplied by reference TRBV28 and TRBJ2-5, is DVKVTQSSRYLVKRTGEKVFLECVQDMDHENMFWYRQDPGLGLRLIYFSYDVKMKEKGDIPEGYSVSREKKERFSLILESASTNQTSMYLCASSFPSGRGSYQETQYFGPGTRLLVL.

The genes are TRBV4-1 and TRBJ1-4; 7 bases match TRBD1. CDR1 is MGHRA and CDR2 is YSYEKL in the germline V gene. V dropped 0 bases and J dropped 5; count of bases not matched to a gene: 3. The CDR3 is made up of 15 amino acids. This chain's CDR3 is CASSQEGQINEKLFF. The CDR3 DNA reads as TGCGCCAGCAGCCAAGAGGGACAGATAAATGAAAAACTGTTTTTT.

The V and J genes are TRBV19 and TRBJ2-1; 9 bases are shared with TRBD2. Losses at the gene ends were 2 bases for V and 8 bases for J; bases not matched to a gene: 10. Germline V gene lookup returns CDR1 LNHDA and CDR2 SQIVND (reference sequence). CDR3 length: 16 residues. The CDR3 sequence is CASSITGGRAIDEQFF. CDR3 DNA: TGTGCCAGTAGTATAACGGGCGGGAGGGCCATTGATGAGCAGTTCTTC.

V is TRBV7-3 and J is TRBJ2-1, with 9 bases aligning to TRBD2. With V trimmed by 4 bases and J by 5 bases, 15 bases remained unmatched. The CDR3 spans 18 residues. Germline V lookup: CDR1 SGHTA, CDR2 FQGTGA. The CDR3 DNA sequence: TGTGCCAGCAGCTCCGGTGGCGGGCGGGGGGGCCCCCACAATGAGCAGTTCTTC. This encodes CASSSGGGRGGPHNEQFF.